This T cell receptor (beta chain) came from a study of blood T cell repertoires in COVID-19. At the level of the study: COVID-19 samples from acute and convalescent phases originated in the United States, Italy and Spain.

This clone was detected a few times. Only in-frame clones appear in the TCRdb table, and some are missing; sequencing was by immunoSEQ multiplex PCR. This table holds nearly 110,000 clones, 90% to 95% found once. V lost 3 bases and J 2 bases, leaving 13 bases between the germline ends. The CDR3 covers 15 residues. Germline CDR1 is LNHDA and CDR2 is SQIVND (reference sequence). The sequenced material came from peripheral blood. V and J are TRBV19 and TRBJ1-2; possible D gene TRBD1, 6 bases. The sequence was obtained from a young woman with acute or convalescent COVID-19. CDR3 DNA: TGTGCCAGTAGTATCTCCTTTCAGGGGAACTATGGCTACACCTTC. Translated: CASSISFQGNYGYTF.